This is a list of T cell receptor beta chains from one sample in a study of regulatory T cells in long-lasting Graves disease. TCRdb redid the calling of the multiplex PCR reads with MiXCR, one entry per CDR3 protein. In the table there are approximately 560,000 distinct CDR3 sequences, around 16% of which are singletons. This sample was shared with a second study, whose subject was T cells in Graves' hyperthyroidism and ophthalmopathy.

Sequenced here: peripheral blood mononuclear cells (PBMCs), sampled at new diagnosis, from a patient treated with antithyroid drugs. The receptors originated from a man in his late teens or twenties with Graves disease. Both conserved end residues are part of each CDR3. The order of the fields is CDR3 DNA, CDR3 protein, V gene, clone size, D gene, J gene. D genes are given only for firm matches. A clone size is listed for some rows: how often the clone was seen (once, few, many), or a class if it is expanded.

TGCGCCAGCAGCTTGCTGGGACAGACTAACTATGGCTACACCTTC	CASSLLGQTNYGYTF	TRBV5-1	NA	TRBD1	TRBJ1-2
TGTGCCAGCAGTTTAAGGCCCGCGGAAAGCGTTATATACAATGAGCAGTTCTTC	CASSLRPAESVIYNEQFF	TRBV12-3/TRBV12-4	NA	NA	TRBJ2-1
TGTGCCAGCAGCCTCCTGACTAGCGGTAAAGAGACCCAGTACTTC	CASSLLTSGKETQYF	TRBV7-6	many	TRBD2	TRBJ2-5
TGTGCCAGTAGTGGAGCGGGAGAGGGCCACTACAATGAGCAGTTCTTC	CASSGAGEGHYNEQFF	TRBV19	NA	TRBD2	TRBJ2-1
TGTGCCAGCTTAGGACAGGGCTACGAGCAGTACTTC	CASLGQGYEQYF	TRBV7-9	NA	TRBD1	TRBJ2-7
TGTGCCAGCAGCTTGAGTTGGACGAGTGGCTACACCTTC	CASSLSWTSGYTF	TRBV5-8	NA	NA	TRBJ1-2
TGTGCCAGCAGCGTAGAGGGAGCAGATACGCAGTATTTT	CASSVEGADTQYF	TRBV9	few	NA	TRBJ2-3
TGTGCCAGCACCAATAATCCCTACGAGCAGTACTTC	CASTNNPYEQYF	TRBV12-3/TRBV12-4	few	NA	TRBJ2-7
TGTGCCAGCAGTCTTCTACAGGGGCGAGAGCAGTTCTTC	CASSLLQGREQFF	TRBV27	many	TRBD1	TRBJ2-1
TGTGCCAGCAGCCAGGGACTAGGAGACTACGAGCAGTACTTC	CASSQGLGDYEQYF	TRBV3-1	many	TRBD2	TRBJ2-7